The 29 T cell receptor beta chains given below trace back to one sample, sequenced in a study of cytomegalovirus exposure and HLA in healthy donors. The PCR ran on 60 Vbeta and 13 Jbeta primers. Method: immunoSEQ multiplex PCR; TCRdb's copy keeps in-frame clones and lacks some. The repertoire has 75,000 to 100,000 clones, 65% to 80% of them found once; the top ten carry over 12%. Sequencing was carried out using PBMCs. These receptors came from a woman between 70 and 85 years old in good health and CMV-seropositive.

The V and J genes are TRBV18 and TRBJ2-2; no firm D call. This CDR3 has 15 residues. V was cut by 3 bases and J by 6 bases, with 14 bases left in between. CDR1 is KGHSH, CDR2 LQKENI, per germline. The CDR3 reads CASSPSAGSSGELFF. CDR3 in DNA: TGTGCCAGCTCACCCTCGGCAGGTTCGTCCGGGGAGCTGTTTTTT.

This clone was detected once. The genes are TRBV7-2 and TRBJ1-4; D ambiguous. The CDR3 spans 13 residues. Per germline, CDR1 SGHTA and CDR2 FQGNSA. V gave up 8 bases and J gave up 4 bases, with 11 bases separating them. The CDR3 loop is CASGRQINEKLFF. In nucleotides, the CDR3 is TGTGCCAGCGGGAGGCAGATTAATGAAAAACTGTTTTTT.

The chain couples TRBV5-1 to TRBJ2-3; D possibly corresponds to TRBD2 (6 bases). CDR3 length: 15 amino acids. Germline assignment: CDR1 SGHRS and CDR2 YFSETQ. V was shortened by 0 bases and J by 3 bases, with 11 bases between the two germline ends. CDR3 nucleotides: TGCGCCAGCAGCTTGGAAACTAGCTTGACAGATACGCAGTATTTT. It translates to CASSLETSLTDTQYF.

This rearrangement joins TRBV27 to TRBJ2-1; 8 nucleotides align to TRBD2. The trim removed 6 bases at V and 6 bases at J, leaving 10 bases unmatched. Per the germline V gene, CDR1 is MNHEY and CDR2 is SMNVEV (reference sequence). CDR3 length: 15 residues. The CDR3 nucleotides are TGTGCCAGCAGGCAAAATAGCGGGACGGGCAATGAGCAGTTCTTC. Its translation is CASRQNSGTGNEQFF.

This clone occurred once. This sequence joins TRBV7-2 and TRBJ2-7; the D gene is possibly TRBD1 (5 bases). V dropped 7 bases and J dropped 9 bases, with 16 bases sitting between them. This CDR3 has 12 amino acids. Germline loops: CDR1 SGHTA, CDR2 FQGNSA. CDR3 amino acids: CASNKLRETQYF. The CDR3 DNA reads as TGTGCCAGCAACAAACTCAGGGAAACGCAGTACTTC.

The count of this clone is one. At one of its ends the junction is not consistent with the germline gene, which may arise from a read error. V is TRBV7-9 and J is TRBJ2-1; D is ambiguous. CDR3 size: 11 residues. Germline loops: CDR1 SEHNR, CDR2 FQNEAQ (reference sequence). The CDR3 region is CSSSTFREQFF. The CDR3 DNA follows: TGTTCCAGCAGCACCTTCCGGGAGCAGTTCTTC.

The V call is TRBV29-1, the J call TRBJ2-7; D not certain. The V gene's germline CDR1 is SQVTM and CDR2 ANQGSEA. With 5 bases removed from V and 3 bases from J, the gap between germline ends came to 11 bases. This CDR3 spans 12 amino acids. CDR3 loop: CSVKGGSYEQYF. The CDR3 region has the DNA TGCAGCGTTAAAGGCGGCAGCTACGAGCAGTACTTC.

The V gene is TRBV28, the J gene TRBJ1-5; D not resolved. Germline lookup yields CDR1 MDHEN and CDR2 SYDVKM. This CDR3 is 13 amino acids long. Trimming stripped 3 bases from V and 1 base from J, with 4 bases between. CDR3 nucleotides: TGTGCCAGCAGTTTCGTAAGCAATCAGCCCCAGCATTTT. This encodes CASSFVSNQPQHF.

This chain uses TRBV20-1 with TRBJ2-7; tentative D call: TRBD1 (6 bases). The CDR3 runs 10 residues. CDR1 is DFQATT, CDR2 SNEGSKA, per germline (reference sequence). Trimming took off 7 bases at V and 7 bases at J, with 11 bases between the two ends. The CDR3: CSGGGLEQYF. In nucleotides, the CDR3 is TGCAGTGGTGGGGGCTTGGAGCAGTACTTC.

The chain employs TRBV4-3 and TRBJ2-1; TRBD2 aligns across 16 bases. Germline V gene data show CDR1 as LGHNA and CDR2 as YSLEER. J gave up 12 bases and V 0 bases, and 5 bases lay outside the gene matches. The CDR3 extends over 16 amino acids. This chain's CDR3 is CASSQDWGLAGGRQFF. CDR3 coding DNA: TGCGCCAGCAGCCAAGATTGGGGACTAGCGGGGGGGCGGCAGTTCTTC.

V and J are TRBV29-1 and TRBJ2-5, with 7 bases identical to TRBD1. Germline assignment: CDR1 SQVTM and CDR2 ANQGSEA. Trimming cost V 4 bases and J 5 bases; bases outside gene matches: 7. The CDR3 is 13 amino acids. The CDR3 bases are TGCAGCGTTGGCACAGGGGTGGGGGAGACCCAGTACTTC. It specifies CSVGTGVGETQYF.

The chain uses TRBV5-1 and TRBJ1-5; perhaps TRBD1 as D (6 bases). Trimming shortened V by 2 bases and J by 1 base, and 10 bases separated the two germline ends. This CDR3 has 15 amino acids. The germline V gene encodes CDR1 SGHRS and CDR2 YFSETQ. The CDR3 DNA reads as TGCGCCAGCAGCTTAACAGGGATGAGCAATCAGCCCCAGCATTTT. This codes for CASSLTGMSNQPQHF.

The chain links TRBV10-3 to TRBJ2-3; D ambiguous. Germline CDR1 reads ENHRY; CDR2 reads SYGVKD. The CDR3 loop spans 18 amino acids. The V end lost 4 bases, the J end lost 0 bases, and 20 bases lay between the germline ends. The CDR3 is CAISVTTVALSSTDTQYF. As DNA, the CDR3 is TGTGCCATCAGTGTCACTACGGTGGCTCTGAGTAGCACAGATACGCAGTATTTT.

The V and J genes are TRBV7-9 and TRBJ2-7; 8 bases fit TRBD2. J was trimmed by 7 bases and V by 5 bases; bases with no gene match: 13. The length of the CDR3 is 15 residues. Germline-derived CDR1 and CDR2 are SEHNR and FQNEAQ (reference sequence). The CDR3 sequence is CASSVPGGGSEEQYF. CDR3 nucleotides: TGTGCCAGCAGCGTGCCGGGGGGGGGCTCTGAAGAGCAGTACTTC.

V is TRBV18 and J is TRBJ1-4, with a tentative D call TRBD1 (6 bases). Trimming took 3 bases from V and 1 from J, leaving 15 bases between them. The CDR3 runs 17 residues. Germline V gene data show CDR1 as KGHSH and CDR2 as LQKENI. The CDR3 DNA reads TGTGCCAGCTCACCCGGGACATTGAGGGGAACTAATGAAAAACTGTTTTTT. Residues: CASSPGTLRGTNEKLFF. Complete variable domain (other parts from reference TRBV18 and TRBJ1-4): NAGVMQNPRHLVRRRGQEARLRCSPMKGHSHVYWYRQLPEEGLKFMVYLQKENIIDESGMPKERFSAEFPKEGPSILRIQQVVRGDSAAYFCASSPGTLRGTNEKLFFGSGTQLSVL.

This clone was seen only a few times. The chain uses TRBV28 and TRBJ2-3; a possible D gene is TRBD2 (6 bases). The CDR3 runs 17 residues. V dropped 5 bases and J dropped 2 bases, with 20 bases sitting between them. CDR1 and CDR2 from the germline V gene are MDHEN and SYDVKM. CDR3: CASSTPLGLDNTDTQYF. CDR3 DNA: TGTGCCAGCAGTACCCCCCTGGGACTCGACAACACAGATACGCAGTATTTT.

This clone was seen more than once but under ten times. The chain has TRBV6-4 and TRBJ1-2; 9 nucleotides agree with TRBD1. This CDR3 has 13 residues. Per the germline V gene, CDR1 is MRHNA and CDR2 is SNTAGT. With 4 bases clipped from V and 5 bases from J, the junction kept 2 bases outside the gene matches. As DNA, the CDR3 is TGTGCCAGCAGTGGACAGGGGGATTATGGCTACACCTTC. Residues: CASSGQGDYGYTF.

The chain joins TRBV5-6 to TRBJ2-1; 7 bases agree with TRBD2. Germline CDR1 is SGHDT and CDR2 is YYEEEE. CDR3 length equals 18 residues. V trimming: 4 bases; J trimming: 0 bases; junction bases outside the gene matches: 13. Written as DNA, the CDR3 is TGTGCCAGCAGCGTAGCTAGCGTCGGGAGGAGCTCCTACAATGAGCAGTTCTTC. Encoded protein: CASSVASVGRSSYNEQFF.

This chain joins TRBV18 and TRBJ2-7; 8 bases match TRBD2. The V gene end was trimmed by 6 bases and the J gene end by 4 bases; junction bases not matched to a gene: 11. The germline gives CDR1 KGHSH, CDR2 LQKENI. CDR3 length equals 15 residues. CDR3 nucleotides: TGTGCCAGCTCCACGGGAGGGGGGAACTTATACGAGCAGTACTTC. Translated: CASSTGGGNLYEQYF.

V gene TRBV19 combines with J gene TRBJ1-6; no firm D call. The CDR3 runs to 15 residues. V was pared by 4 bases and J by 8 bases, with 15 bases between. The germline gives CDR1 LNHDA, CDR2 SQIVND (reference sequence). The CDR3 DNA reads TGTGCCAGTAGTACTGCGCTATACCTTGATTCACCCCTCCACTTT. Translation: CASSTALYLDSPLHF.

In DNA form, the CDR3 reads TGTGCCAGCAGCTTAGTGGGGGGTAGGACAGATACGCAGTATTTT. The encoded protein is CASSLVGGRTDTQYF. J is TRBJ2-3 and V is TRBV7-6; tentatively, D is TRBD2 (6 bases). Germline CDR1 reads SGHVS; CDR2 reads FNYEAQ. V lost 1 base and J 3 bases, leaving 11 bases between the germline ends. This CDR3 comprises 15 residues.

The chain recombines TRBV20-1 with TRBJ2-5; a possible D gene is TRBD2 (5 bases). There are 11 residues in the CDR3. Trimming shortened V by 6 bases and J by 7 bases, and 12 bases separated the two germline ends. In germline, CDR1 is DFQATT, CDR2 SNEGSKA (reference sequence). The CDR3 DNA is TGCAGTGCCTCACTAGAGGGGACCCAGTACTTC. Translated: CSASLEGTQYF.

This rearrangement joins TRBV6-1 to TRBJ2-7; 7 bases are shared with TRBD1. This CDR3 comprises 16 residues. Germline lookup yields CDR1 MNHNS and CDR2 SASEGT. The V gene end was trimmed by 3 bases and the J gene end by 2 bases; junction bases not matched to a gene: 10. Here the CDR3 DNA reads TGTGCCAGCAGTGATCCCCGGGACAGCGTTACCTACGAGCAGTACTTC. The encoded protein is CASSDPRDSVTYEQYF.

A note on this clone: A junction boundary mismatches the germline segment, possibly from a read error. The rearrangement links TRBV7-7 to TRBJ1-5; 7 nucleotides match TRBD1. Germline lookup yields CDR1 SSHAT and CDR2 FNYEAQ (reference sequence). This CDR3 has 13 amino acids. The CDR3 sequence: CASSLAGGQPQHF. The CDR3 nucleotides read TGTGCTAGCAGCTTAGCAGGGGGTCAGCCCCAGCATTTT.

This chain connects TRBV5-4 to TRBJ1-1; possible D gene TRBD1, 5 bases. The CDR3 has 14 amino acids. Germline CDR1 and CDR2: SGHNT and YYREEE (reference sequence). Deletions cut 5 bases from V and 0 bases from J, with 11 bases between. The CDR3 loop reads CASSLSGVNTEAFF. In nucleotides, the CDR3 is TGTGCCAGCAGTTTGTCGGGGGTGAACACTGAAGCTTTCTTT.

This rearrangement joins TRBV15 to TRBJ1-4, with 8 bases matching TRBD1. CDR3 length: 15 residues. The ends lost 3 bases at V and 0 bases at J; junction bases unmatched: 0. The germline gives CDR1 LNHNV, CDR2 YYDKDF (reference sequence). The CDR3 sequence: CATSRGQATNEKLFF. CDR3 bases: TGTGCCACCAGCAGGGGACAGGCAACTAATGAAAAACTGTTTTTT.

The V call is TRBV6-6, the J call TRBJ1-5; D remains ambiguous. Deletions cut 2 bases from V and 6 bases from J, with 8 bases between. Germline CDR1 is MNHNY and CDR2 is SVGAGI (reference sequence). This CDR3 spans 13 amino acids. CDR3 DNA sequence: TGTGCCAGCAGTTACGATCGGGTTCAGCCCCAGCATTTT. Translated: CASSYDRVQPQHF.

The V call is TRBV10-1, the J call TRBJ2-7; perhaps TRBD2 as D (5 bases). The CDR3 has 13 residues. Germline CDR1 is WNHNN and CDR2 is SYGVQD (reference sequence). V was cut by 9 bases and J by 3 bases, with 15 bases left in between. The CDR3 DNA reads TGCGCCAGTGGCGGGCCAAACCTCTACGAGCAGTACTTC. This translates into CASGGPNLYEQYF.

V and J are TRBV6-1 and TRBJ2-5; possibly TRBD1 for D (5 bases). Germline CDR1 is MNHNS and CDR2 is SASEGT. The CDR3 sequence is 11 residues long. V was shortened by 2 bases and J by 12 bases, with 10 bases between the two germline ends. The CDR3 region has the DNA TGTGCCAGCAGTGAATCAGGGCCCAAGTACTTC. It yields the protein CASSESGPKYF.